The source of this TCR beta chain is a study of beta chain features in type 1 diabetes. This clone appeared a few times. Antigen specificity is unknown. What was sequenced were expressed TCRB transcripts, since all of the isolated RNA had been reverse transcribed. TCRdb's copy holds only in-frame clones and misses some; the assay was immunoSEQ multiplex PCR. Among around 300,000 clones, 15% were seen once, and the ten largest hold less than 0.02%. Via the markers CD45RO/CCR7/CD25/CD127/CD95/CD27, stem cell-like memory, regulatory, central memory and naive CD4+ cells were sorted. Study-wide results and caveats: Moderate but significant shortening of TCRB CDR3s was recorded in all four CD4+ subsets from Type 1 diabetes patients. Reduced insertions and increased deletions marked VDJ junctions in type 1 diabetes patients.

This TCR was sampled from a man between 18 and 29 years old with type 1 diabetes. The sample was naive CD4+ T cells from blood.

CDR3 amino acids: CASSPGSSYEQYF. CDR3 coding DNA: TGTGCCAGCAGCCCAGGGTCCTCCTACGAGCAGTACTTC. V is TRBV11-1 and J is TRBJ2-7; maybe TRBD1 (5 bases). V lost 5 bases, J lost 0 bases, and 8 bases lay in between. The V gene's germline CDR1 is SGHAT and CDR2 FQDESV (reference sequence). CDR3 length: 13 amino acids.